Below are 25 T cell receptor beta chains sequenced from a single sample in a study of blood T cell repertoires in COVID-19. Assay used: immunoSEQ multiplex PCR; TCRdb lists only in-frame clones, some missing. The repertoire includes over 45,000 clones, around 85% of them detected once, and about 4.2% sits in the top ten. Material: peripheral blood. These receptors came from a man aged 45-65 years with active COVID-19.

This chain uses TRBV7-2 with TRBJ2-7; D may be TRBD2 (7 bases). This CDR3 region has 15 residues. Trimming removed 5 bases from V and 1 base from J, with 15 bases in between. CDR1 and CDR2 (germline): SGHTA, FQGNSA. CDR3 nucleotides: TGTGCCAGCAGCCCCATGGGGGGGGCGTCCTACGAGCAGTACTTC. This translates into CASSPMGGASYEQYF.

V usage is TRBV10-3 and J usage is TRBJ1-1, with D perhaps TRBD1 (6 bases). Trimming pared 7 bases from V and 0 bases from J, leaving 12 bases between. The germline gives CDR1 ENHRY, CDR2 SYGVKD. This CDR3 comprises 14 residues. The CDR3 loop is CAINMGQMNTEAFF. The CDR3 DNA reads TGTGCCATCAATATGGGACAAATGAACACTGAAGCTTTCTTT.

This clone appeared a few times. V is TRBV27 and J is TRBJ1-5; 7 bases line up with TRBD1. The CDR3 runs to 16 residues. The germline CDR1 and CDR2 sequences are MNHEY and SMNVEV (reference sequence). V was pared by 2 bases and J by 1 base, with 5 bases of the junction left unmatched. In DNA form, the CDR3 reads TGTGCCAGCAGTTTAGGACCGACAGGGAGCAATCAGCCCCAGCATTTT. This translates into CASSLGPTGSNQPQHF.

This chain joins TRBV19 and TRBJ2-2; D perhaps matches TRBD1 (5 bases). The CDR3 runs 12 residues. The V and J ends lost 7 bases and 6 bases respectively, with 9 bases between them. The germline V gene has CDR1 LNHDA and CDR2 SQIVND (reference sequence). CDR3 in amino acids: CASTRGSGELFF. The CDR3 DNA reads as TGTGCCAGTACAAGGGGCTCCGGGGAGCTGTTTTTT.

The chain is built from TRBV9 and TRBJ2-1; maybe TRBD2 (5 bases). Between the trimmed V and J ends, which lost 0 bases and 6 bases, there was a span of 10 bases. From germline, CDR1 is SGDLS and CDR2 YYNGEE. The CDR3 runs 14 residues. The CDR3 is CASSVALASNEQFF. CDR3 in DNA: TGTGCCAGCAGCGTAGCGCTAGCAAGCAATGAGCAGTTCTTC.

The chain combines TRBV9 with TRBJ1-1; no reliable D call. V was clipped by 0 bases and J by 0 bases, with 3 bases between them. The CDR3 totals 13 residues. CDR1 is SGDLS, CDR2 YYNGEE, per germline. CDR3 loop: CASSVDLNTEAFF. CDR3 nucleotides: TGTGCCAGCAGCGTAGACTTGAACACTGAAGCTTTCTTT. The whole variable domain, filled in from reference TRBV9 and TRBJ1-1, reads DSGVTQTPKHLITATGQRVTLRCSPRSGDLSVYWYQQSLDQGLQFLIQYYNGEERAKGNILERFSAQQFPDLHSELNLSSLELGDSALYFCASSVDLNTEAFFGQGTRLTVV.

V is TRBV5-5 and J is TRBJ1-6; no clear D gene. V lost 2 bases, J lost 6 bases, and 9 bases lay in between. Germline CDR1 and CDR2: SGHKS and YYEKEE (reference sequence). CDR3 size: 14 residues. For the CDR3, the DNA is TGTGCCAGCAGCTTAGAATCGGGTAATTCACCCCTCCACTTT. Translation gives CASSLESGNSPLHF. The complete variable domain, with remaining parts taken from reference TRBV5-5 and TRBJ1-6, reads DAGVTQSPTHLIKTRGQQVTLRCSPISGHKSVSWYQQVLGQGPQFIFQYYEKEERGRGNFPDRFSARQFPNYSSELNVNALLLGDSALYLCASSLESGNSPLHFGNGTRLTVT.

The DNA for the CDR3 is TGTGCCAGCACCGACAGAAATTCACCCCTCCACTTT. Protein product: CASTDRNSPLHF. The chain carries TRBV12-3 or TRBV12-4 and TRBJ1-6; TRBD1 is a possible D gene (5 bases). The CDR3 runs 12 residues. V dropped 7 bases and J dropped 7 bases, with 8 bases sitting between them.

This sequence joins TRBV3-1 (or the pseudogene TRBV3-2) and TRBJ2-3; 11 bases map to TRBD2. Germline assignment: CDR1 LGHDT and CDR2 YNNKEL (reference sequence). With 3 bases clipped from V and 4 bases from J, the junction kept 6 bases outside the gene matches. The CDR3 totals 16 residues. The CDR3 spells CASSHVSGGAADTQYF. The DNA for the CDR3 is TGTGCCAGCAGCCATGTTAGCGGGGGGGCGGCAGATACGCAGTATTTT.

This chain uses TRBV4-3 with TRBJ2-7, with TRBD2 identical over 9 bases. The CDR3 covers 15 residues. Per the germline V gene, CDR1 is LGHNA and CDR2 is YSLEER. J lost 4 bases, V lost 1 base, and 5 bases had no gene match. Here the CDR3 reads CASSQVVAGAYEQYF. The CDR3, as DNA: TGCGCCAGCAGCCAAGTTGTAGCGGGGGCATACGAGCAGTACTTC.

V gene TRBV5-4 combines with J gene TRBJ2-7; D is unresolved. V was trimmed by 3 bases and J by 3 bases, leaving 10 bases between them. The CDR3 totals 13 residues. Germline CDR1 and CDR2: SGHNT and YYREEE (reference sequence). The CDR3 loop is CASSSTENYEQYF. Here the CDR3 DNA reads TGTGCCAGCAGCTCAACTGAGAACTACGAGCAGTACTTC.

Only one count was recorded for this clone. The J gene is TRBJ1-2, the V gene TRBV4-1; 8 bases are shared with TRBD1. Trimming removed 1 base from V and 4 bases from J; junction bases left unmatched: 5. The CDR3 contains 15 residues. Germline values: CDR1 MGHRA, CDR2 YSYEKL. The DNA of the CDR3 is TGCGCCAGCAGCCAAGGGACAGGGACAGGCTATGGCTACACCTTC. It specifies CASSQGTGTGYGYTF.

The gene calls are TRBV6-5 and TRBJ2-3, with D uncertain. With 0 bases removed from V and 2 bases from J, the gap between germline ends came to 6 bases. Germline CDR1 is MNHEY and CDR2 is SVGAGI. The length of the CDR3 is 14 residues. The CDR3 bases are TGTGCCAGCAGTTACTCGTTCTACACAGATACGCAGTATTTT. Protein sequence: CASSYSFYTDTQYF.

CDR3 DNA: TGTGCCAGCAGTCAGGGGGACAGGCCGGCCGCAGATACGCAGTATTTT. Its protein is CASSQGDRPAADTQYF. The J gene is TRBJ2-3, the V gene TRBV2, with TRBD1 identical over 8 bases. Germline V gene data show CDR1 as SNHLY and CDR2 as FYNNEI. This CDR3 spans 16 amino acids. Trimming took 5 bases from V and 4 from J; bases not matched to a gene: 11.

The J gene is TRBJ1-2, the V gene TRBV7-2; 7 bases fit TRBD1. V shed 5 bases, J shed 5 bases, and the junction held 5 bases outside the gene matches. CDR3 size: 13 residues. Germline CDR1 reads SGHTA; CDR2 reads FQGNSA. CDR3: CASSRGQLYGYTF. The CDR3 bases are TGTGCCAGCAGCCGGGGACAGCTGTATGGCTACACCTTC.

This clone was detected only a few times. V usage is TRBV2 and J usage is TRBJ2-1, with TRBD2 as a possible D gene (6 bases). The V gene lost 8 bases and the J gene lost 12 bases, with 14 bases spanning the gap. The germline V gene has CDR1 SNHLY and CDR2 FYNNEI. This CDR3 spans 11 amino acids. CDR3 coding DNA: TGTGCCAGCGAGAAACCCGGGGGGCAGTTCTTC. Translated, it gives CASEKPGGQFF.

This clone appeared a few times. The V and J genes are TRBV12-3 or TRBV12-4 and TRBJ1-5; no clear D gene. CDR3 length equals 12 residues. Trimming left V 6 bases short and J 5 bases short, with 8 bases between. Here the CDR3 reads CASRPGDQPQHF. Written as DNA, the CDR3 is TGTGCCAGCAGACCGGGAGATCAGCCCCAGCATTTT.

The chain joins TRBV4-1 to TRBJ1-2, with a weak D call TRBD1 (5 bases). CDR3 length: 15 residues. V was clipped by 1 base and J by 1 base, with 10 bases between them. In germline, CDR1 is MGHRA, CDR2 YSYEKL. The CDR3 spells CASSQAGGINYGYTF. CDR3 coding DNA: TGCGCCAGCAGCCAAGCGGGGGGAATTAACTATGGCTACACCTTC.

This clone was counted between two and nine times. The gene calls are TRBV4-3 and TRBJ1-4, with a tentative D call TRBD1 (5 bases). The CDR3 loop spans 18 amino acids. CDR1 LGHNA and CDR2 YSLEER come from the germline V gene. The V gene lost 0 bases and the J gene lost 5 bases, with 19 bases spanning the gap. In DNA, the CDR3 is TGCGCCAGCAGCCAAGATCCGGCTAGCGGGGGGTGGAATGAAAAACTGTTTTTT. It is translated as CASSQDPASGGWNEKLFF.

The CDR3 DNA is TGTGCCAGCAGCCCCGGGACAGGGGTGGGTCAGCCCCAGCATTTT. Translated, it gives CASSPGTGVGQPQHF. This chain joins TRBV27 and TRBJ1-5; 10 nucleotides match TRBD1. Germline CDR1 reads MNHEY; CDR2 reads SMNVEV (reference sequence). With V trimmed by 6 bases and J by 6 bases, 8 bases remained unmatched. The CDR3 is 15 residues long.

The V and J genes are TRBV6-2 or TRBV6-3 and TRBJ1-2, with a possible D match to TRBD1 (6 bases). From germline, CDR1 is MNHEY and CDR2 SVGEGT. Trimming removed 5 bases from V and 0 bases from J, with 13 bases in between. This CDR3 comprises 15 residues. The CDR3 region is CASSLDRRPNYGYTF. DNA of the CDR3: TGTGCCAGCAGTCTGGACAGACGACCTAACTATGGCTACACCTTC.

This chain links TRBV4-1 with TRBJ2-7; D possibly corresponds to TRBD1 (5 bases). V gave up 0 bases and J gave up 5 bases, with 14 bases separating them. Germline lookup yields CDR1 MGHRA and CDR2 YSYEKL. The CDR3 runs 15 residues. DNA of the CDR3: TGCGCCAGCAGCCAAGAATGGCAGGGTTACAACGAGCAGTACTTC. It codes for CASSQEWQGYNEQYF.

The CDR3 loop is CASSLVGWGTNYGYTF. In DNA, the CDR3 is TGTGCCAGCAGCTTAGTGGGCTGGGGCACTAACTATGGCTACACCTTC. The chain has TRBV11-2 and TRBJ1-2; D is perhaps TRBD1 (5 bases). This CDR3 comprises 16 residues. V lost 1 base to trimming and J lost 0 bases, with 12 bases between them. Germline CDR1 reads SGHAT; CDR2 reads FQNNGV.

The gene calls are TRBV5-6 and TRBJ1-1; no definite D call. The CDR3 covers 12 residues. Germline V gene sequence: CDR1 SGHDT, CDR2 YYEEEE. The V end lost 3 bases, the J end lost 7 bases, and 10 bases lay between the germline ends. DNA for the CDR3: TGTGCCAGCAGCTCAACCGCCAGTGAAGCTTTCTTT. Translated, it gives CASSSTASEAFF.

The V call is TRBV5-4, the J call TRBJ2-1; 9 bases are shared with TRBD1. Germline CDR1 is SGHNT and CDR2 is YYREEE (reference sequence). This CDR3 has 12 amino acids. V lost 4 bases to trimming and J lost 8 bases; unmatched junction nucleotides: 1. The DNA for the CDR3 is TGTGCCAGCAGCCGGACAGGGGATGAGCAGTTCTTC. It encodes CASSRTGDEQFF.